One and the same sample provided the 21 T cell receptor beta chains below, sequenced in a study of T cells after yellow fever vaccination. Using its own MiXCR run on the 5' RACE reads, TCRdb lists one record per CDR3 protein. The table includes 55,000 to 70,000 distinct CDR3 sequences, less than 8.5% detected once. Sample: CD8+ T cells sorted from PBMCs, taken about 41 days after the first yellow fever vaccination. These receptors originate from a man aged 18 to 30 who received the YFV17D yellow fever vaccine.

The sample holds a few counts of this clonotype. The chain is built from TRBV5-1 and TRBJ1-5, with TRBD1 matching over 8 bases. Germline CDR1 reads SGHRS; CDR2 reads YFSETQ. The CDR3 has 15 amino acids. V was clipped by 3 bases and J by 4 bases; unmatched bases: 6. In DNA, the CDR3 is TGCGCCAGCAGCTCCGGGACAGGACAAAATCAGCCCCAGCATTTT. It translates to CASSSGTGQNQPQHF.

The gene calls are TRBV27 and TRBJ1-2; unclear D gene. The CDR3 is 13 amino acids. Germline CDR1 and CDR2: MNHEY and SMNVEV (reference sequence). V lost 0 bases and J lost 8, with 10 bases in between. CDR3 nucleotide sequence: TGTGCCAGCAGTTTATCCCGGTTGGGCGGCTACACCTTC. Its protein product is CASSLSRLGGYTF.

This clonotype was recorded many times. The chain is built from TRBV27 and TRBJ2-7; 8 nucleotides line up with TRBD1. Unmatched junction bases numbered 5, after V lost 8 bases and J lost 2 bases. This CDR3 is 13 amino acids long. CDR1 is MNHEY and CDR2 is SMNVEV in the germline V gene (reference sequence). Here the CDR3 reads CASSVTGAYEQYF. CDR3 nucleotides: TGTGCCAGCTCGGTGACAGGGGCCTACGAGCAGTACTTC.

This clonotype was observed many times. CDR3 region: CSVELTSGGRETQYF. Here the CDR3 DNA reads TGCAGCGTTGAGCTAACTAGCGGGGGCAGGGAGACCCAGTACTTC. The V and J genes are TRBV29-1 and TRBJ2-5; 11 nucleotides align to TRBD2. Losses at the gene ends were 3 bases for V and 5 bases for J; bases not matched to a gene: 8. The CDR3 has 15 amino acids. From germline, CDR1 is SQVTM and CDR2 ANQGSEA.

This clonotype has only a few counts. The chain uses TRBV6-9 and TRBJ1-5; the D is unclear. There are 12 residues in the CDR3. V lost 6 bases and J lost 6, with 9 bases in between. The germline V gene encodes CDR1 MNHGY and CDR2 SVAAGI. This chain's CDR3 is CASSARIQPQHF. In DNA form, the CDR3 reads TGTGCCAGCAGCGCCCGGATTCAGCCCCAGCATTTT.

This clonotype was seen repeatedly, ten times or more. V and J are TRBV7-3 and TRBJ2-3; D may correspond to TRBD1 or TRBD2 (5 bases each). The CDR3 contains 14 residues. CDR1 and CDR2 from the germline V gene are SGHTA and FQGTGA. V was cut by 1 base and J by 6 bases, with 11 bases left in between. For the CDR3, the DNA is TGTGCCAGCAGCTTAATGGGGGTTAGGGATACGCAGTATTTT. Protein: CASSLMGVRDTQYF.

This clonotype was detected many times. This chain uses TRBV5-1 with TRBJ1-4, with 7 bases fitting TRBD1. From germline, CDR1 is SGHRS and CDR2 YFSETQ. Germline trimming cut 5 bases from V and 5 bases from J; bases unmatched to any gene: 6. The CDR3 consists of 14 residues. The CDR3 loop is CASRPGQLNEKLFF. CDR3 nucleotides: TGCGCCAGCAGACCGGGACAGTTAAATGAAAAACTGTTTTTT.

CDR3 loop: CAISFDRGNEKLFF. The CDR3 DNA is TGTGCCATCAGCTTTGACAGGGGCAATGAAAAACTGTTTTTT. V is TRBV10-3 and J is TRBJ1-4; 8 nucleotides align to TRBD1. This CDR3 is built from 14 residues. Trimming took 6 bases from V and 5 from J; bases not matched to a gene: 5. Germline V gene data show CDR1 as ENHRY and CDR2 as SYGVKD.

This rearrangement joins TRBV27 to TRBJ2-7, with 11 bases aligning to TRBD2. V gave up 5 bases and J gave up 4 bases; unmatched junction bases: 7. CDR3 size: 15 residues. Germline V gene sequence: CDR1 MNHEY, CDR2 SMNVEV (reference sequence). CDR3: CASSVTGTSGYEQYF. DNA for the CDR3: TGTGCCAGCAGTGTAACCGGGACTAGCGGTTACGAGCAGTACTTC.

V usage is TRBV19 and J usage is TRBJ1-1, with D unclear. The CDR3 runs 14 residues. Germline V CDR1 and CDR2: LNHDA, SQIVND (reference sequence). The V and J ends lost 7 bases and 0 bases respectively, with 12 bases between them. The CDR3 nucleotides are TGTGCCAGTAAATTCCCGGGATTGAACACTGAAGCTTTCTTT. This codes for CASKFPGLNTEAFF.

This clonotype was observed many times. V usage is TRBV7-2 and J usage is TRBJ2-2, with D perhaps matching TRBD1 (6 bases). Trimming took off 4 bases at V and 3 bases at J, with 18 bases between the two ends. The CDR3 runs 17 residues. Germline values: CDR1 SGHTA, CDR2 FQGNSA. CDR3 in DNA: TGTGCCAGCAGCTCCCCAGATGGGGGCTGGTACACCGGGGAGCTGTTTTTT. It translates to CASSSPDGGWYTGELFF.

This clonotype occurred many times. This chain joins TRBV9 and TRBJ2-1, with TRBD1 matching 8 bases. Germline-derived CDR1 and CDR2 are SGDLS and YYNGEE. Trimming took 4 bases from V and 3 from J; bases not matched to a gene: 6. This CDR3 has 15 residues. CDR3 protein: CASSPGDRIYNEQFF. CDR3 in DNA: TGTGCCAGCAGCCCTGGGGACAGGATCTACAATGAGCAGTTCTTC.

This clonotype was counted at least ten times. V is TRBV27 and J is TRBJ2-7; D is perhaps TRBD1 (5 bases). The CDR3 extends over 13 amino acids. Germline V CDR1 and CDR2: MNHEY, SMNVEV (reference sequence). V lost 10 bases to trimming and J lost 1 base, with 14 bases between them. The CDR3 here is CATSPRDSYEQYF. Written as DNA, the CDR3 is TGTGCCACCTCGCCCAGGGATTCCTACGAGCAGTACTTC.

This clonotype was seen many times. The genes are TRBV29-1 and TRBJ2-1, with a possible D match to TRBD1 (7 bases). The V end lost 2 bases, the J end lost 3 bases, and 17 bases lay between the germline ends. The CDR3 runs to 16 residues. Germline-derived CDR1 and CDR2 are SQVTM and ANQGSEA. CDR3 sequence (DNA): TGCAGCGTTGAAAAGGAGGGGACAGCCAGCTACAATGAGCAGTTCTTC. Protein product: CSVEKEGTASYNEQFF.

This clonotype was recorded once. The chain links TRBV27 to TRBJ1-2; 10 positions match TRBD1. V shed 5 bases and J 7 bases; nucleotides not matched to a gene: 7. Germline CDR1 MNHEY, CDR2 SMNVEV (reference sequence). The CDR3 runs 14 residues. Here the CDR3 reads CASSHRQGACGYTF. For the CDR3, the DNA is TGTGCCAGCAGTCACAGACAGGGGGCGTGTGGCTACACCTTC.

On this clonotype: A much larger clone sits a single nucleotide away, making a read error possible. The chain combines TRBV12-3 or TRBV12-4 with TRBJ2-3, with unresolved D. CDR3 length: 13 amino acids. Trimming removed 3 bases at V and 4 bases at J, with 8 bases between. The CDR3 DNA sequence: TGTGCCAGCAGTTTTGCCAGGTCAGATACGCAGTATTTT. Its translation: CASSFARSDTQYF.

This clonotype was counted many times. The chain is built from TRBV20-1 and TRBJ2-7; 7 nucleotides align to TRBD2. This CDR3 is 14 amino acids long. Germline assignment: CDR1 DFQATT and CDR2 SNEGSKA (reference sequence). With V trimmed by 2 bases and J by 0 bases, 4 bases remained unmatched. This CDR3 reads CSARSGESSYEQYV. DNA of the CDR3: TGCAGTGCTAGAAGCGGGGAAAGCTCCTACGAGCAGTACGTC.

This clonotype was seen repeatedly, ten times or more. The chain uses TRBV20-1 and TRBJ2-7; D is uncertain. The CDR3 extends over 11 amino acids. The ends were cut back, 3 bases at V and 6 bases at J, with 9 bases in the middle. Germline assignment: CDR1 DFQATT and CDR2 SNEGSKA (reference sequence). This chain's CDR3 is CSASLESEQYF. CDR3 nucleotide sequence: TGCAGTGCTAGTCTAGAGAGCGAGCAGTACTTC.

The sample holds a few counts of this clonotype. V usage is TRBV5-4 and J usage is TRBJ2-3, with D possibly TRBD2 on 6 matching bases. Germline V lookup: CDR1 SGHNT, CDR2 YYREEE (reference sequence). Trimming stripped 4 bases from V and 0 bases from J, with 18 bases between. The CDR3 is made up of 17 amino acids. DNA for the CDR3: TGTGCCAGCAGCGGGGGGAAAACGATGACTAGCACAGATACGCAGTATTTT. Protein product: CASSGGKTMTSTDTQYF.

The V gene is TRBV12-2, the J gene TRBJ2-7; the table's D gene call, TRBD1, was not cross checked with the DNA. TRBV12-2 is a listed pseudogene. There are 13 residues in the CDR3. CDR3 nucleotides: TGTGCAAGTCGCCCTAAACAGGGGCTCGAGCAGTACGTC. Translating gives CASRPKQGLEQYV.

This clonotype appeared a few times. The chain has TRBV18 and TRBJ2-3; 15 bases line up with TRBD2. V lost 3 bases to trimming and J lost 6 bases; unmatched junction nucleotides: 16. Germline assignment: CDR1 KGHSH and CDR2 LQKENI. CDR3 length: 20 amino acids. The CDR3 region has the DNA TGTGCCAGCTCACCTCCGGGACTAGCGGGGGGACGACCCGGCGGGGATACGCAGTATTTT. Protein product: CASSPPGLAGGRPGGDTQYF.